The 8 T cell receptor beta chains in this list originate from one sample, sequenced in a study of T cells in Graves' hyperthyroidism and ophthalmopathy. Researchers took RNA transcripts and amplified the TCR beta CDR3 regions from them. Researchers ran a first-round RT-PCR on the TCR CDR3 using the HTBI primer set. TCRdb reprocessed the multiplex PCR reads via MiXCR and lists one record per CDR3 protein. The sample carries almost 600,000 distinct CDR3 sequences, just over 45% recorded once. Sequenced sample: peripheral blood or thyroid tissue (not recorded which). These receptors originate from a woman under 30 with Graves' hyperthyroidism.

This sequence joins TRBV20-1 and TRBJ2-1; 9 positions match TRBD2. V was pared by 2 bases and J by 9 bases, with 14 bases of the junction left unmatched. Germline lookup yields CDR1 DFQATT and CDR2 SNEGSKA (reference sequence). The CDR3 spans 16 residues. CDR3 nucleotides: TGCAGTGCTAGACCCCTGGCGGGAGGGCTAGGTGGTGAGCAGTTCTTC. As protein: CSARPLAGGLGGEQFF.

This clonotype has ten or more counts. The gene calls are TRBV6-5 and TRBJ2-7; tentative D call: TRBD1 (6 bases). Per the germline V gene, CDR1 is MNHEY and CDR2 is SVGAGI. V was clipped by 6 bases and J by 2 bases, with 11 bases between them. The CDR3 sequence is 13 residues long. The CDR3 region is CASRPTGPYEQYF. CDR3 bases: TGTGCCAGCAGGCCGACAGGACCCTACGAGCAGTACTTC.

In this sample, this clonotype turned up a few times. The chain is built from TRBV27 and TRBJ1-5, with TRBD1 matching over 12 bases. The germline V gene has CDR1 MNHEY and CDR2 SMNVEV (reference sequence). The ends lost 4 bases at V and 7 bases at J; junction bases unmatched: 5. The CDR3 runs 15 residues. The CDR3 here is CASSSGTGGGQPQHF. CDR3 coding DNA: TGTGCCAGCAGTTCCGGGACAGGGGGCGGACAGCCCCAGCATTTT.

This clonotype was seen repeatedly, ten times or more. This chain connects TRBV4-1 to TRBJ1-2; 9 bases are a match to TRBD1. V gave up 0 bases and J gave up 5 bases; unmatched junction bases: 10. Germline V lookup: CDR1 MGHRA, CDR2 YSYEKL. The CDR3 totals 17 residues. The CDR3: CASSQEGRTGVLYGYTF. DNA of the CDR3: TGCGCCAGCAGCCAAGAAGGACGGACAGGGGTCCTTTATGGCTACACCTTC.

J is TRBJ2-5 and V is TRBV20-1; 7 nucleotides align to TRBD2. V was pared by 4 bases and J by 9 bases, with 8 bases of the junction left unmatched. CDR3 size: 12 residues. Germline V lookup: CDR1 DFQATT, CDR2 SNEGSKA (reference sequence). The chain's CDR3 is CSAMGGSQPQYF. DNA for the CDR3: TGCAGTGCTATGGGGGGGAGTCAGCCCCAGTACTTC.

The rearrangement joins TRBV7-2 to TRBJ2-7; D possibly corresponds to TRBD2 (6 bases). Germline values: CDR1 SGHTA, CDR2 FQGNSA. Trimming pared 2 bases from V and 6 bases from J, leaving 11 bases between. The CDR3 covers 13 residues. CDR3 nucleotides: TGTGCCAGCAGCTTATCGGGAGAGCGCGAGCAGTACTTC. Amino acids: CASSLSGEREQYF.

This clonotype was seen many times. The V call is TRBV6-1, the J call TRBJ1-1; D call uncertain. Germline CDR1 reads MNHNS; CDR2 reads SASEGT. The CDR3 sequence is 12 residues long. Trimming stripped 6 bases from V and 6 bases from J, with 11 bases between. The CDR3 region is CASRAGRAEAFF. As DNA, the CDR3 is TGTGCCAGCAGGGCTGGACGCGCTGAAGCTTTCTTT.

As regards this clonotype: Relative to the germline gene, one junction end is altered; a read error may explain this. The chain recombines TRBV6-5 with TRBJ1-3; tentatively, D is TRBD1 (5 bases). There are 11 residues in the CDR3. The germline V gene encodes CDR1 MNHEY and CDR2 SVGAGI. CDR3 DNA: TGTGCCAGCAGTTACGGGGAGGGGTACCATTTT. It codes for CASSYGEGYHF.